This T cell receptor beta chain was retrieved from a study of blood T cells in healthy people across ages (dated by TCRdb to 2013 to 2016). With respect to the entire study: In model experiments, template switching captured about one uniquely barcoded TCR beta cDNA molecule for every two T cells. Donors were grouped into four age groups: young (average 16 years), middle-aged (roughly 40), aged (62) and long-lived (around 82). To track age-related changes in TCR beta repertoire diversity, the study relied on deep sequencing normalized with unique cDNA molecular identifiers. Two additional independent replicas of 1 million unique cDNA reads from the same blood draw were analyzed for two donors (one aged 18 to 30 and one aged 80 or older). What the authors observed across the whole study: The long-lived group showed more naive CD4+ T cells, fewer expanded clones and increased TCR diversity than the aged group, suggesting age selection. Observed TCR beta diversity correlated strongly with the percentage of naive T cells measured by flow cytometry. Observed TCR beta diversity per million T cells fell roughly linearly with age, and a significant reduction was already apparent by age roughly 40. Because the CMV infection status of the donors was unknown, age-related changes in expanded clonotypes may potentially have been confounded. Estimates of total diversity from one million sequenced T cells were regarded as lower bounds and underestimates. Because profiling used bulk unsorted PBMCs, naive and antigen-experienced compartments could not be compared conclusively.

Donors were a few dozen systemically healthy Caucasian individuals from Russia aged roughly 6 to 90 years. About 10 milliliters of peripheral blood were drawn from each donor into EDTA-treated Vacutainer tubes. Ficoll-Paque density-gradient centrifugation was used to isolate PBMCs, with at least 6 million per sample. Trizol reagent was used to extract total RNA from the PBMCs, yielding at least 6 micrograms per sample. For every donor, an aliquot of PBMCs went through flow cytometry to measure the percentages of naive CD45RAhigh/CD27high T cells. From the germline V gene, CDR1 is LGHNA and CDR2 is YNFKEQ. The CDR3 sequence holds 14 residues, the cysteine and phenylalanine included. The retained sequence is limited to the CDR3, 42 bases, with the frame set at the first base. V ends up 7 bases short and J 2 bases short, with an unmatched junction base count of 4. With respect to this clonotype: What this receptor recognizes is not known. Per-base qualities were not stored, and no clone one base away is much larger.

Preparation of the library involved 5' RACE. The sequencing machine was an Illumina HiSeq 2500. A second PCR of roughly 6 to 11 cycles was run with a J-beta primer mix and a sample-barcoded 5' primer. A template-switch 5' adaptor carrying 12 random nucleotides introduced a unique molecular identifier onto each TCR beta cDNA molecule. Each sample yielded at least 2.5 million CDR3-containing paired-end reads. All of the RNA was converted into first-strand cDNA using the Mint cDNA synthesis kit, with a TRBC-specific oligonucleotide serving as the primer. All cDNA was treated with uracil-DNA glycosylase and then went through a first 18-cycle PCR with the universal primers M1SS and BC2_uni_R. The authors processed their data as follows. For normalization, 1 million high-quality reads were randomly selected from each sample, with every read carrying a distinct molecular identifier. Reads with shared molecular identifiers were discarded instead of being binned into consensus sequences. MiTCR, set to a Q25 quality threshold and the strictest error-elimination algorithm, was used for CDR3 identification, clonotype clustering and error correction. A nonparametric unseen species model using Euler transformation provided a lower-bound estimate of total TCR beta diversity. The public reads were reanalyzed by TCRdb: fastp trimming at Q25, MiXCR alignment, in-frame beta chains only. Rows with a matching CDR3 protein are joined into one entry that keeps the most common DNA and genes. These V and J calls originate from TCRdb's pipeline instead of the authors' own analysis. This sample holds 750,000 or so distinct CDR3 sequences; 25% were observed only once. Of the sample, more than 7.5% is held by the ten largest clones.

Another study also made use of these data, one on T cells of mothers and their children. The second paper further reports: Nine systemically healthy Caucasian individuals, comprising three mothers and their six children, were included as donors. cDNA synthesis consumed the entire amount of extracted RNA, loaded at around 1.5 ug RNA in each 15 ul reaction. In the second PCR, the M1S primer introduced both the sample barcodes and 2-4 random nucleotides. Each mother yielded over 8.5 million TCR beta CDR3 reads and each child roughly 2.9 million reads. In both related and unrelated pairs, thymic selection shapes the output of TCR recombination in a similar way, with inherited differences having only a minor effect. Related mother-child pairs always showed normalized repertoire overlap that was slightly higher than in unrelated mother-child pairs, though the difference was never significant. Persistent microchimeric T cell clones were not detected, at a sensitivity of approximately 93 clones per million clonotypes. The study used deep NGS to compare TCR beta repertoires of mothers and children, seeking features distinguishing related mother-child pairs from unrelated individuals. The mean age was 40 +/- 4 years for the mothers and approximately 11 +/- 4 years for the children. After adapters were ligated using NEBNext reagents, the libraries underwent 100+100 nt paired-end sequencing on an Illumina HiSeq 2000. To avoid cross-contamination, the mother libraries and the child libraries were prepared a month apart and sequenced in separate runs. For each donor, between roughly 500,000 and 2,200,000 distinct TCR beta clonotypes were identified. Naive TCR beta clonotypes were estimated from low-frequency clonotypes matched to each donor's FACS-determined naive share, without sorting.

The TCR comes from a boy between 10 and 17 years old in good health. Recombination linked TRBV4-2 to TRBJ2-1, and 8 junctional nucleotides match TRBD2. The sample taken for sequencing was blood. CDR3 loop: CASTPGGTYNEQFF. The nucleotide sequence reads TGTGCCAGCACCCCGGGGGGGACCTACAATGAGCAGTTCTTC.